These 5 T cell receptor beta chains were all obtained from the same sample, sequenced in a study of post-analysis software for immune sequencing data. Study-wide findings and caveats: When patients were compared with controls, about 5 TRBV segments were more frequent, TRBV5-6, TRBV5-1 and TRBV20-1 among them.

These TCRs are of unknown antigen specificity. Unique molecular identifiers were carried by the TCR beta cDNA libraries. TCRdb reprocessed the PCR reads via MiXCR and lists one record per CDR3 protein. The table lists about 820,000 distinct CDR3 sequences, around 53% of them singletons. Sequencing input: blood. Every receptor here comes from a girl between 10 and 17 years old with multiple sclerosis.

The chain combines TRBV7-2 with TRBJ1-2, with unresolved D. Between the trimmed V and J ends, which lost 5 bases and 5 bases, there was a span of 12 bases. CDR1 and CDR2 (germline): SGHTA, FQGNSA. The CDR3 runs to 13 residues. The CDR3 reads CASSLTEKYGYTF. The CDR3 DNA reads TGTGCCAGCAGCCTAACAGAAAAATATGGCTACACCTTC.

J is TRBJ2-3 and V is TRBV7-2, with 9 bases that match TRBD2. J lost 2 bases, V lost 5 bases, and 8 bases had no gene match. This CDR3 has 16 residues. The V gene's germline CDR1 is SGHTA and CDR2 FQGNSA. The CDR3 loop is CASSGLAGKNTDTQYF. CDR3 nucleotide sequence: TGTGCCAGCAGCGGCCTAGCGGGAAAGAACACAGATACGCAGTATTTT.

The chain employs TRBV7-3 and TRBJ2-6, with D maybe TRBD1 (6 bases). Germline V CDR1 and CDR2: SGHTA, FQGTGA. Trimming shortened V by 2 bases and J by 0 bases, and 14 bases separated the two germline ends. The CDR3 totals 18 residues. The DNA for the CDR3 is TGTGCCAGCAGCTTAGCCCAGGGGACGAGCTCTGGGGCCAACGTCCTGACTTTC. Amino acid sequence: CASSLAQGTSSGANVLTF.

This chain uses TRBV4-1 with TRBJ2-5; D uncertain. The CDR3 has 13 residues. Trimming removed 4 bases from V and 5 bases from J, with 11 bases in between. Germline V lookup: CDR1 MGHRA, CDR2 YSYEKL. The CDR3 sequence: CASSPSHGETQYF. CDR3 nucleotides: TGCGCCAGCAGCCCGTCCCACGGGGAGACCCAGTACTTC.

This clonotype was seen only a few times. The chain joins TRBV20-1 to TRBJ2-1, with D possibly being TRBD2 (5 bases). The CDR3 runs 16 residues. Per the germline V gene, CDR1 is DFQATT and CDR2 is SNEGSKA (reference sequence). V lost 6 bases and J 0 bases, leaving 18 bases between the germline ends. The CDR3 sequence is CSAGPPGSSSYNEQFF. The CDR3 coding sequence is TGCAGTGCAGGACCCCCGGGATCCAGCTCCTACAATGAGCAGTTCTTC.